This is a list of T cell receptor beta chains from one sample in a study of shared clonotypes between healthy human individuals. Libraries were prepared by immunoSEQ multiplex PCR; TCRdb keeps only in-frame clonotypes and omits some of them. The sample yields more than 2 million clones, roughly 95% seen once. The sequenced material came from naive CD8+ T cells from PBMCs. The receptors here all came from a man younger than 30 in good health. Some clones in this sample may be carry-over from other donors' samples. The CDR3 runs from the conserved cysteine through the conserved F or W.

>TRBJ2-3|TRBV28
CASSFSLLGLSTDTQYF
>TRBJ1-1|TRBV5-1
CASSPRVRNTEAFF
>TRBJ1-2|TRBV6-5
CASRLAGGAGSGYTF
>TRBJ2-1|TRBV29-1
CSVPGTVIYNEQFF
>TRBJ2-5|TRBV27
CASTTSGRGTQYF
>TRBJ2-7|TRBV7-9
CASSSAHHEQYF
>TRBJ1-4|TRBV7-2
CASSSHEASTNEKLFF
>TRBJ2-3|TRBV25-1
CASSDSTELVTDTQYF
>TRBJ1-2|TRBV6-1
CASSEAGGRGGGYTF
>TRBJ2-2|TRBV28
CASSLTLTGELFF
>TRBJ1-1|TRBV19
CASSIAGTGHTEAFF
>TRBJ2-2|TRBV27
CASSELAGGPGVTGELFF
>TRBJ1-2|TRBV11-2
CASSLGPRLGGYTF
>TRBJ2-3|TRBV5-8
CASTWGGMGQYF
>TRBJ2-2|TRBV9
CASSVGGGNTGELFF
>TRBJ2-1|TRBV29-1
CSASAGLNEQFF
>TRBJ2-6|TRBV13
CASSWPRDRVLTGANVLTF
>TRBJ1-1|TRBV5-4
CASSYGQGAFAFF
>TRBJ1-5|TRBV19
CASSWFSQHSNQPQHF
>TRBJ2-5|TRBV2
CASSRSGEKETQYF
>TRBJ2-7|TRBV27
CASSPTRGTVYEQYF
>TRBJ2-3|TRBV9
CASSGRDSSRTDTQYF
>TRBJ2-7|TRBV10-3
CAISESPQSSYEQYF
>TRBJ2-2|TRBV5-1
CASSLVRNTGELFF
>TRBJ1-5|TRBV9
CASSPGGESNQPQHF
>TRBJ1-1|TRBV29-1
CSVRDSLQAFF
>TRBJ1-1|TRBV7-2
CASSLGLGPAGTEAFF
>TRBJ2-1|TRBV6-5
CASGLAGGPNEQFF
>TRBJ1-6|TRBV5-4
CASSFGRGHSPLHF
>TRBJ2-1|TRBV7-9
CASSPGNTGPFNEQFF
>TRBJ2-1|TRBV13
CASSSDQLVGGEQFF
>TRBJ2-7|TRBV4-1
CASSQDLETGYEQYF
>TRBJ2-7|TRBV4-3
CASSQDLGREDLYEQYF
>TRBJ2-7|TRBV19
CASSMRTSGSYEQYF
>TRBJ2-1|TRBV11-2
CASSLDSLTYSYNEQFF
>TRBJ1-1|TRBV2
CAIFRGRLTEAFF
>TRBJ2-2|TRBV15
CATSSSILSGELFF
>TRBJ2-3|TRBV7-6
CASSPRLAGEDTQYF
>TRBJ1-2|TRBV4-1
CASSQPTLTNYGYTF
>TRBJ2-7|TRBV7-9
CASSLESYEQYF
>TRBJ2-2|TRBV7-2
CASRETGELFF
>TRBJ2-7|TRBV18
CASSPDRYEQYF
>TRBJ1-2|TRBV6-1
CASSATVGGLDYGYTF
>TRBJ1-2|TRBV11-2
CASSLTGNYTF
>TRBJ1-2|TRBV5-6
CASSVGQGVDGYTF
>TRBJ2-5|TRBV19
CASSIDLETKETQYF
>TRBJ1-1|TRBV29-1
CSVVKSWAKNTEAFF
>TRBJ1-1|TRBV30
CAWSYGRMNTEAFF
>TRBJ1-1|TRBV19
CASRRLGDRLNTEAFF
>TRBJ2-1|TRBV7-9
CASSLGFNEQFF
>TRBJ2-1|TRBV7-8
CASTRQGVYNEQFF
>TRBJ1-2|TRBV5-6
CASSHGPGSTNYGYTF
>TRBJ1-4|TRBV29-1
CSVAPPNEEKLFF
>TRBJ2-1|TRBV27
CASSSGDEQFF
>TRBJ1-1|TRBV15
CATSRRAEAFF
>TRBJ1-2|TRBV6-1
CASSASGRQTNGYTF
>TRBJ1-5|TRBV4-2
CASSQAGSNQPQHF
>TRBJ2-1|TRBV28
CASSFSGGNNEQFF
>TRBJ2-2|TRBV28
CASMPGSGYTGELFF
>TRBJ2-7|TRBV23-1
CASSQGEQYF